These 13 T cell receptor beta chains came from one sample sequenced in a study of T cell changes during pregnancy in multiple sclerosis. Data came from immunoSEQ multiplex PCR; TCRdb stores just in-frame clones and leaves some out. The table shows around 70,000 clones, with 85% to 95% occurring only once. The sample here was peripheral blood, taken before pregnancy. The receptors come from a female donor with multiple sclerosis, enrolled in a pregnancy study.

The chain combines TRBV29-1 with TRBJ2-7; D perhaps matches TRBD2 (6 bases). Trimming cost V 1 base and J 2 bases, with 9 bases left between them. The CDR3 sequence is 13 residues long. The germline V gene has CDR1 SQVTM and CDR2 ANQGSEA. The CDR3, as DNA: TGCAGCGTTGAAGCGGGAGATCCCTACGAGCAGTACTTC. This gives the protein CSVEAGDPYEQYF.

The chain employs TRBV5-4 and TRBJ2-1, with 13 bases that match TRBD2. The V gene end was trimmed by 3 bases and the J gene end by 9 bases; junction bases not matched to a gene: 9. The CDR3 has 16 residues. Germline values: CDR1 SGHNT, CDR2 YYREEE (reference sequence). CDR3 DNA: TGTGCCAGCAGCTCGGGACTAGCGGGATCCGCAGGTGAGCAGTTCTTC. It specifies CASSSGLAGSAGEQFF.

The chain couples TRBV27 to TRBJ2-3, with D possibly being TRBD2 (6 bases). This CDR3 has 18 amino acids. The ends were cut back, 1 base at V and 0 bases at J, with 17 bases in the middle. Germline CDR1 reads MNHEY; CDR2 reads SMNVEV (reference sequence). This CDR3 is CASSLYPMGGTSTDTQYF. CDR3 nucleotide sequence: TGTGCCAGCAGTTTATACCCTATGGGGGGAACTAGCACAGATACGCAGTATTTT.

The chain is built from TRBV19 and TRBJ2-5; 12 nucleotides line up with TRBD1. This CDR3 spans 15 amino acids. Losses at the gene ends were 5 bases for V and 5 bases for J; bases not matched to a gene: 6. Germline CDR1 reads LNHDA; CDR2 reads SQIVND (reference sequence). The CDR3 protein is CASSSGQGAGETQYF. The CDR3 DNA is TGTGCCAGTAGTTCGGGACAGGGGGCGGGGGAGACCCAGTACTTC.

The chain is built from TRBV25-1 and TRBJ2-1; 7 bases match TRBD2. Trimming took 6 bases from V and 7 from J; bases not matched to a gene: 6. The germline V gene encodes CDR1 MGHDK and CDR2 SYGVNS. The CDR3 is 13 residues long. For the CDR3, the DNA is TGTGCCAGCAGGACCGGGGGGTCTAATGAGCAGTTCTTC. Its translation: CASRTGGSNEQFF.

The chain is built from TRBV5-1 and TRBJ2-1; 12 nucleotides line up with TRBD2. The CDR3 covers 15 residues. Germline V CDR1 and CDR2: SGHRS, YFSETQ. V lost 4 bases and J lost 3; bases outside the gene matches: 2. The CDR3 DNA reads TGCGCCAGCAGCCAGACTAGCGGGAGCTACAATGAGCAGTTCTTC. It translates to CASSQTSGSYNEQFF.

Note on this clone: A read error may produce the germline difference seen at one junction end. The chain uses TRBV7-7 and TRBJ2-5; D is ambiguous. This CDR3 comprises 14 residues. Germline V gene lookup returns CDR1 SSHAT and CDR2 FNYEAQ (reference sequence). Written as DNA, the CDR3 is TGTGCTAGCAGCTTAGATACAGTCCAAGAGACCCAGTACTTC. It is translated as CASSLDTVQETQYF.

V is TRBV7-9 and J is TRBJ2-7, with 9 bases that match TRBD1. Germline-derived CDR1 and CDR2 are SEHNR and FQNEAQ (reference sequence). This CDR3 contains 14 residues. V trimming: 6 bases; J trimming: 6 bases; junction bases outside the gene matches: 9. CDR3 nucleotide sequence: TGTGCCAGCAGGGGACAGGGTTTAGGCCTCGAGCAGTACTTC. Encoded protein: CASRGQGLGLEQYF. Together with reference TRBV7-9 and TRBJ2-7, the CDR3 gives the full variable domain: DTGVSQNPRHKITKRGQNVTFRCDPISEHNRLYWYRQTLGQGPEFLTYFQNEAQLEKSRLLSDRFSAERPKGSFSTLEIQRTEQGDSAMYLCASRGQGLGLEQYFGPGTRLTVT.

J is TRBJ1-4 and V is TRBV4-1, with 8 positions matching TRBD1. Germline V gene sequence: CDR1 MGHRA, CDR2 YSYEKL. There are 16 residues in the CDR3. Trimming cost V 5 bases and J 8 bases; bases outside gene matches: 13. The CDR3 DNA sequence: TGCGCCAGCAGCGGCTCCCTTCGGGCAGGGGGCGAAAAACTGTTTTTT. Encoded protein: CASSGSLRAGGEKLFF.

V usage is TRBV7-9 and J usage is TRBJ2-1, with no clear D. The CDR3 runs 17 residues. Trimming took off 2 bases at V and 0 bases at J, with 14 bases between the two ends. Germline V CDR1 and CDR2: SEHNR, FQNEAQ (reference sequence). Here the CDR3 reads CASSLRTAPHSYNEQFF. The CDR3 nucleotides read TGTGCCAGCAGCTTAAGAACTGCCCCTCACTCCTACAATGAGCAGTTCTTC.

This clone was seen a single time. CDR3 coding DNA: TGTGCCAGCAGCTTCGGACAGGGTTTAGATACGCAGTATTTT. Translating gives CASSFGQGLDTQYF. The chain joins TRBV7-3 to TRBJ2-3; 8 bases map to TRBD1. The germline CDR1 and CDR2 sequences are SGHTA and FQGTGA. The CDR3 length is 14 residues. V shed 3 bases, J shed 5 bases, and the junction held 4 bases outside the gene matches.

The V gene is TRBV27, the J gene TRBJ2-2; weak D call: TRBD1 (5 bases). CDR1 and CDR2 from the germline V gene are MNHEY and SMNVEV (reference sequence). The CDR3 covers 14 residues. Trimming cost V 6 bases and J 8 bases, with 16 bases left between them. CDR3 nucleotide sequence: TGTGCCAGCAGAGACAGTGCCGTGGGAGGGGAGCTGTTTTTT. As protein: CASRDSAVGGELFF.

The rearrangement joins TRBV5-6 to TRBJ2-1; D gene unclear. Per the germline V gene, CDR1 is SGHDT and CDR2 is YYEEEE. Trimming left V 4 bases short and J 2 bases short, with 22 bases between. The CDR3 consists of 18 residues. CDR3 region: CASSPTPGFRYPYNEQFF. DNA of the CDR3: TGTGCCAGCAGCCCGACCCCCGGGTTTCGTTATCCCTACAATGAGCAGTTCTTC.